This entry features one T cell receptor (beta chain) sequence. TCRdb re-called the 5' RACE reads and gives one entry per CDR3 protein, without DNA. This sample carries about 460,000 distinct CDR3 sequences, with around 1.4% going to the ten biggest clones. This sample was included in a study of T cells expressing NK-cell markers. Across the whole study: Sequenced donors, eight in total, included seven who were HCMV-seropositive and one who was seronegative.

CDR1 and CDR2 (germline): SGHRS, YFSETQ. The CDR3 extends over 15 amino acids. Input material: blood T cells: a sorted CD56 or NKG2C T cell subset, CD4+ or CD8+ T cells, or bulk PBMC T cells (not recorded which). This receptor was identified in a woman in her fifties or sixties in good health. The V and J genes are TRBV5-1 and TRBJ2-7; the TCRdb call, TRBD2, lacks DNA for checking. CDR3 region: CASSPGSGRSYEQYF.